This T cell receptor (beta chain) was identified in a study of beta chain features in type 1 diabetes (dated by TCRdb to 2017 to 2018). With respect to the entire study: Patients and healthy donors did not differ in mean age, gender distribution, total cell number or subset yield. A total of roughly 98,000,000 sorted cells were examined across all samples, and RNA yield correlated strongly with the number of cells per subset. The study compared TCRB repertoires of sorted circulating CD4+ T cell subsets between recently diagnosed type 1 diabetes patients and matched healthy donors. Naive and central memory subsets were obtained from all 30 or so donors, but regulatory and stem cell-like memory subsets were isolated from only 8 patients and roughly eight healthy donors.

The entire isolated RNA was reverse transcribed using the High Capacity cDNA Reverse Transcription Kit, and thus expressed TCRB transcripts were sequenced. Naive, central memory and regulatory T cell samples underwent deep immunoSEQ sequencing, averaging around 3.6 million total reads per sample. Sorted cells were lysed in RLT buffer and RNA was extracted with DNase-treated RNeasy Micro or Mini kits, depending on cell number. Each cell subset was processed on its own to prevent cross-contamination, while patient and healthy donor samples were processed together. TCRB sequences were amplified from cDNA with the immunoSEQ multiplex PCR, producing 87-bp fragments spanning the CDR3 region. Amplicons were sequenced on the Illumina HiSeq platform. The original methods were these. Synthetic template baselines were used to correct PCR bias computationally, reads within Hamming distance 2 were collapsed, and singletons that could not be merged were discarded. Reads were aligned against IMGT so that V, D and J genes, CDR3 length and insertions or deletions at six rearrangement sites could be assigned. Within each subset, clonotype counts were normalized to sorted cell number, and only after that were true diversity and Gini coefficients computed with the tcR R package. Repertoire sharing was quantified using the overlap coefficient calculated on TCRB nucleotide sequences. Out-of-frame TCRB sequences from naive cells were analyzed to stand in for the pre-selection repertoire. TCRdb's version of the immuneACCESS table is confined to in-frame rearrangements and falls short of the full clone set. An unresolved V gene accounts for under half of the shortfall where checked; the remainder is of unknown origin. V, J and clone size reflect that table, while D and trimming were determined from the DNA. Here the sample has 620,000 or so clones; about 16% occur a single time. Of the sample, roughly 0.098% is held by the ten largest clones.

Each donor gave one peripheral blood draw, approximately 120 mL on average, collected into heparinised tubes. A BD FACSAria II was used to sort naive, central memory, regulatory and stem cell-like memory CD4+ T cells with a panel that included CD45RO, CCR7, CD25, CD127, CD95 and CD27. All sorted populations exceeded 95% purity. Right away, PBMCs were isolated by Lymphoprep density gradient centrifugation and were stained directly, with no culture step. So that batch effects would be minimized, each experiment stained and sorted samples in pairs, pairing one healthy donor with one patient. V is shortened by 3 bases, J by 3 bases, and the region joining them spans 16 bases. The CDR3 has 16 amino acids, counting the end cysteine and phenylalanine. Kept here is only the CDR3 DNA, which spans 48 bases and is read in frame from base 1. As encoded in the germline V gene (reference sequence), CDR1 is LNHDA while CDR2 is SQIVND.

On this clone itself: This receptor's antigen is unknown. Per-base qualities were not stored, and no clone one base away is much larger.

The study at large found these results: Because cDNA rather than genomic DNA was sequenced, highly expressing activated cells could have been over-represented, although no difference in activation and CD3 levels was found between groups. Fewer insertions and more nucleotide deletions at VDJ recombination sites were observed in patients with type 1 diabetes, implying thymic rearrangement abnormalities. The naive, central memory and regulatory TCRB repertoires appeared to resemble one another more closely among patients than among healthy donors. Type 1 diabetes patients showed a moderate but significant shortening of TCRB CDR3 length in all four CD4+ subsets. Shorter templates might have been favored by PCR, but patient and control samples were amplified and corrected together, so both groups would have been affected equally by any skew. Because the HLA sub-analyses included only small numbers of individuals, any influence of HLA type on TCRB rearrangement was left unresolved.

Sequencing used naive CD4+ T cells from blood. The sample's cell subset or site label, decoded: true naive CD4+ T cells. This sequence originates from a man aged 18 to 30 in good health. In this chain, TRBV19 is recombined with TRBJ2-3, with TRBD1 tentatively as D gene (5 bases match). The CDR3 sequence is CASSIIPAGLTDTQYF. The DNA sequence follows: TGTGCCAGTAGTATTATCCCGGCAGGGTTGACAGATACGCAGTATTTT.